This TCR beta chain appears in the sequencing data of a study of T cell responses to AZD1222 COVID-19 vaccine. The method was immunoSEQ multiplex PCR; TCRdb's version includes in-frame clones alone and lacks a portion of them. The data show 170,000 or so clones, 90% seen once. This clone appeared a few times. What it recognizes is unknown. Study findings and constraints: Donors in the cohort were predominantly white British and more often female, and clonal diversity was possibly underestimated.

The receptor was isolated from an adult in good health. The source was peripheral blood, collected on day 0 of AZD1222 vaccination.

In DNA, the CDR3 is TGTGCCAGCAGCTTAGGACCGATTAACTATGGCTACACCTTC. Translated, it gives CASSLGPINYGYTF. This chain connects TRBV7-2 to TRBJ1-2; D gene ambiguous. The CDR3 contains 14 residues. Germline V gene data show CDR1 as SGHTA and CDR2 as FQGNSA. V lost 1 base and J lost 1, with 7 bases in between.